The clone carrying this TCR beta chain turned up a few times. Its cognate antigen is unknown. This specimen belongs to a study of lymphopenia after photon versus proton radiotherapy. Whole-study results and caveats: Oligoclonal CD8+ Temra expansion after nadir drove photon patients' diversity drop. Relative stability marked proton patients; photon patients lost diversity and naive cells. Larger post-nadir TCR diversity loss correlated inversely with survival in deceased patients.

The ends were cut back, 2 bases at V and 1 base at J, with 8 bases in the middle. The CDR3 is 14 amino acids. The germline V gene encodes CDR1 LNHDA and CDR2 SQIVND (reference sequence). The method was immunoSEQ multiplex PCR; TCRdb's version includes in-frame clones alone and lacks a portion of them. This table has 13,000 or so clones, roughly 90% appearing once. The receptor comes from a man aged 55 to 70 with pancreatic cancer. The chain combines TRBV19 with TRBJ1-1, with D unresolved. Sequencing was performed on peripheral blood, taken from a patient treated with proton-based radiotherapy. CDR3 sequence reads: CASSISLGNTEAFF. The CDR3 bases are TGTGCCAGTAGTATAAGCCTCGGGAACACTGAAGCTTTCTTT.